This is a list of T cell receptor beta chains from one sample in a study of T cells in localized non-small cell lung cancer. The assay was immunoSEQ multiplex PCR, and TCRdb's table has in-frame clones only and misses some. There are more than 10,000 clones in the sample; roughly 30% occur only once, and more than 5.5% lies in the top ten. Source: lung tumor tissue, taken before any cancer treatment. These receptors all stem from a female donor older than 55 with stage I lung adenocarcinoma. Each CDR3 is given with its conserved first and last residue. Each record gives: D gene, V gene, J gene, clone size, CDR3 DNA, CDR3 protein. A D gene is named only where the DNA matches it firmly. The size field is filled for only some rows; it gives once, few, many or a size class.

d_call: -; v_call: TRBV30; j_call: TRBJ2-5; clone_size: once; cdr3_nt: TGTGCCTGGAGTGTCAGGGCTCGGCGAGAGACCCAGTACTTC; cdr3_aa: CAWSVRARRETQYF
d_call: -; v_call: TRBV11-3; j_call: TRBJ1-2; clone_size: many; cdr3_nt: TGTGCCAGCAGCAAAGGGACGGAGGATAACTATGGCTACACCTTC; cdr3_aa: CASSKGTEDNYGYTF
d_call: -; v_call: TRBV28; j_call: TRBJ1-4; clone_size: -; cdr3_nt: TGTGCCAGCATGGGGACCACCAATGAAAAACTGTTTTTT; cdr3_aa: CASMGTTNEKLFF
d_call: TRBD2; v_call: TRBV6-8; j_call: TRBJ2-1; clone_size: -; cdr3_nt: TGTGCCAGCAGGGGACTAGCGGGAGGTGAGGGGGCCTACAATGAGCAGTTCTTC; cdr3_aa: CASRGLAGGEGAYNEQFF
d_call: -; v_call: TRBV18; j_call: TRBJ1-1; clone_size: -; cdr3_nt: TGTGCCAGCTCAGCGGACAGTAACACTGAAGCTTTCTTT; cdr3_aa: CASSADSNTEAFF
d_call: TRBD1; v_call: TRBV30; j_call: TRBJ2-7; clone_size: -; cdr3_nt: TGTGCCTGGAGTGGACAGGGGGAGGATATCTACGAGCAGTACTTC; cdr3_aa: CAWSGQGEDIYEQYF
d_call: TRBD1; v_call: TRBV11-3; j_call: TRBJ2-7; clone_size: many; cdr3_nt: TGTGCCAGCGTACAGGGGACAGGGGTCTACGAGCAGTACTTC; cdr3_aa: CASVQGTGVYEQYF
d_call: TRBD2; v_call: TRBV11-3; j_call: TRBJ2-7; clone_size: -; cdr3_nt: TGTGCCAGCAGCTTGTTACTAGCGGGGACCTACGAGCAGTACTTC; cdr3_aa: CASSLLLAGTYEQYF
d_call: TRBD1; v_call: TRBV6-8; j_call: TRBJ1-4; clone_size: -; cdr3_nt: TGTGCCAGCAGGGACAGGGGGCTGGCAACTAATGAAAAACTGTTTTTT; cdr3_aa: CASRDRGLATNEKLFF
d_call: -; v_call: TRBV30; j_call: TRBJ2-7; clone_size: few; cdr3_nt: TGTGCCTGGAGCGGGGACTCCTACGAGCAGTACTTC; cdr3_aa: CAWSGDSYEQYF
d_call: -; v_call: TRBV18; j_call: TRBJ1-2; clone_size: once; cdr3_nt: TGTGCCAGCTCACCACCAGACAGGGGCTACACCTTC; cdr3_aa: CASSPPDRGYTF
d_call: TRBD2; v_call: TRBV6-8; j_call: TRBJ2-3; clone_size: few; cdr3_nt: TGTGCCAGCAGTTACATAGATGCCGGGACTAGACCGTATTTT; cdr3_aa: CASSYIDAGTRPYF
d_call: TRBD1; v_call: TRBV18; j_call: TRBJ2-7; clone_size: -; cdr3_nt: TGTGCCAGCTCACTAGGGACAGGGGCATCGTACGAGCAGTACTTC; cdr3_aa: CASSLGTGASYEQYF
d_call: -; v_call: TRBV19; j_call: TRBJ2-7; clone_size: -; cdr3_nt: TGTGCCAGTAGTGTAGAAGGGGGCTACGAGCAGTACTTC; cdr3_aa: CASSVEGGYEQYF
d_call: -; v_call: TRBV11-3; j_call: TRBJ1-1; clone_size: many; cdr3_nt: TGTGCCAGCAGCCCTCTGGGGATGAACACTGAAGCTTTCTTT; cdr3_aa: CASSPLGMNTEAFF
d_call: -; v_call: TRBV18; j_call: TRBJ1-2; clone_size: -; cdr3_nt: TGTGCCAGCTCACCACCGTCCGGGAACGACTATGGCTACACCTTC; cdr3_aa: CASSPPSGNDYGYTF
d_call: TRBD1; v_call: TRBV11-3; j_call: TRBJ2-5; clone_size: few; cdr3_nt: TGTGCCAGCAGCTTGTCCACAGGGGGGGAGACCCAGTACTTC; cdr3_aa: CASSLSTGGETQYF
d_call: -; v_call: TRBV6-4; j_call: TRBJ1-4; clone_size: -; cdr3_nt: TGTGCCAGCAGTAACAGTGAAAAACTGTTTTTT; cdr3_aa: CASSNSEKLFF
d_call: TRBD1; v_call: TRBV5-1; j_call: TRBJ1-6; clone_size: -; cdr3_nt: TGCGCCAGCAGCTTGGGGGACAGCCCGACTTTTCTCCTCCACTTT; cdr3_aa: CASSLGDSPTFLLHF
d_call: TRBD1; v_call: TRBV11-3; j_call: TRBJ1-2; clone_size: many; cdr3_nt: TGTGCCAGCAGCCCAAACAGGGGAGGTGCGTATGGCTACACCTTC; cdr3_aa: CASSPNRGGAYGYTF